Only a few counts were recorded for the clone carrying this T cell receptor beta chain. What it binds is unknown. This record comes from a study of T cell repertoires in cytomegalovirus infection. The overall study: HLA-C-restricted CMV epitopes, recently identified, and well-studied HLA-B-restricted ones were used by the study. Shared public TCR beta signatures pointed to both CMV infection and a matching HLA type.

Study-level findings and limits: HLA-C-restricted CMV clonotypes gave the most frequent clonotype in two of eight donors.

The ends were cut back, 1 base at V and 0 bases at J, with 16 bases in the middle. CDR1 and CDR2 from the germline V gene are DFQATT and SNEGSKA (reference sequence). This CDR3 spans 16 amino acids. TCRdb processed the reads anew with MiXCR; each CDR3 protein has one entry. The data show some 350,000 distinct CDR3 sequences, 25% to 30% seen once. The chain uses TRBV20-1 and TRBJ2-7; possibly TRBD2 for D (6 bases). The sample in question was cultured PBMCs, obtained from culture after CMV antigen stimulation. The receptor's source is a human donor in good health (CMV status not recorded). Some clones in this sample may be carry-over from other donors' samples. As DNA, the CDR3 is TGCAGTGCTAGAGGTCGGGCGGGGTCGAGCTCCTACGAGCAGTACTTC. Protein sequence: CSARGRAGSSSYEQYF.